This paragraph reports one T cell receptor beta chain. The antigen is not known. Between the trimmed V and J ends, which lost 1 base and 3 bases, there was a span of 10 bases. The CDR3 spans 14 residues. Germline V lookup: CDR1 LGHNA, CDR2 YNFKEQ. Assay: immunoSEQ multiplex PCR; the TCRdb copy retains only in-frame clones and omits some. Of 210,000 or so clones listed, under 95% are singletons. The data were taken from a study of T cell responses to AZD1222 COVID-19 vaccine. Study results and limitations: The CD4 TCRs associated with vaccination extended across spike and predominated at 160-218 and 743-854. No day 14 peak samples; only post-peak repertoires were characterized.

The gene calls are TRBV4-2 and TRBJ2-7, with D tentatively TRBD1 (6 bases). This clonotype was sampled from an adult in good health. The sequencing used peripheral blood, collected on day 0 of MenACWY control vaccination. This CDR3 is CASSQASTGYEQYF. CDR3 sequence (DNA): TGTGCCAGCAGCCAAGCCTCGACAGGCTACGAGCAGTACTTC.